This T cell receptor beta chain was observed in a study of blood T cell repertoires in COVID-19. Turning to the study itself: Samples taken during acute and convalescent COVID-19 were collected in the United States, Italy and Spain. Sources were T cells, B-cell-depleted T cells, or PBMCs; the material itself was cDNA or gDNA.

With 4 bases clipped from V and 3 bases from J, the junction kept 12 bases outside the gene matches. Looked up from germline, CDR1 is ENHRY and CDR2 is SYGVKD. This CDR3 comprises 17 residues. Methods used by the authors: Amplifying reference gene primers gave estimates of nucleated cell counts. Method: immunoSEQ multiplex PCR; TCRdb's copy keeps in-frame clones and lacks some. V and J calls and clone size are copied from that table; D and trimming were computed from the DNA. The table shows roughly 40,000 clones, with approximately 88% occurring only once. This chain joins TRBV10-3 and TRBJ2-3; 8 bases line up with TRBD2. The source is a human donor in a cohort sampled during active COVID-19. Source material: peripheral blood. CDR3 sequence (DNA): TGTGCCATCAGTGGGTCCTCCGGGACTAGTGCAACAGATACGCAGTATTTT. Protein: CAISGSSGTSATDTQYF.